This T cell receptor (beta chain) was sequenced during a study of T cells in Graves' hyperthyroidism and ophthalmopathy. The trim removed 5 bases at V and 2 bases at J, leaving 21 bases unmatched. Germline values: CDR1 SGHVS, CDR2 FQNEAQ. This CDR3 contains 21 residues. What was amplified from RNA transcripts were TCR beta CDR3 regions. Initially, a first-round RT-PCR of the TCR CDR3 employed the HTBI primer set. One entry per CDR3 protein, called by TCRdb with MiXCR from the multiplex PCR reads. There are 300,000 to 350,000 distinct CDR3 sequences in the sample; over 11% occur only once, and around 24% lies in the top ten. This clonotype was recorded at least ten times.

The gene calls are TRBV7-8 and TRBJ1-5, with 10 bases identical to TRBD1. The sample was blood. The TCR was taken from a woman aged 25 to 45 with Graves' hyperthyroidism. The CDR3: CASSNYQARQGAFSRNQPQHF. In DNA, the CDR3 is TGTGCCAGCAGCAACTACCAGGCTCGACAGGGGGCCTTCAGCCGCAATCAGCCCCAGCATTTT.